The subject of this entry is one TCR beta chain. This record belongs to a study of blood T cell repertoires in COVID-19. Study-wide background: COVID-19 samples from acute and convalescent phases originated in the United States, Italy and Spain. T cells, B-cell-depleted T cells, or PBMCs provided the cDNA or gDNA that served as material.

CDR3 length: 12 residues. With V trimmed by 1 base and J by 12 bases, 5 bases remained unmatched. Germline V lookup: CDR1 MNHNS, CDR2 SASEGT. In the original workflow: Nucleated cell number was recorded as an estimate derived from reference gene primer amplification. TCRdb's table, derived via immunoSEQ multiplex PCR, lists solely in-frame clones and lacks some. V and J calls and clone size are given by that table; D and trimming were obtained from the DNA. The sample holds 95,000 to 100,000 clones; roughly 90% are singletons and the top ten take 4% to 4.5%. Seattle patient enrollment occurred during active infection, with longitudinal follow-up thereafter.

This sequence joins TRBV6-1 and TRBJ1-2, with TRBD1 identical over 7 bases. The TCR sequence derives from a human donor with COVID-19, enrolled during active disease. The donor label of this sample is uncertain. Source material: peripheral blood. The CDR3 DNA is TGTGCCAGCAGTGAAGGGGCGACAGGGAACACCTTC. This encodes CASSEGATGNTF.